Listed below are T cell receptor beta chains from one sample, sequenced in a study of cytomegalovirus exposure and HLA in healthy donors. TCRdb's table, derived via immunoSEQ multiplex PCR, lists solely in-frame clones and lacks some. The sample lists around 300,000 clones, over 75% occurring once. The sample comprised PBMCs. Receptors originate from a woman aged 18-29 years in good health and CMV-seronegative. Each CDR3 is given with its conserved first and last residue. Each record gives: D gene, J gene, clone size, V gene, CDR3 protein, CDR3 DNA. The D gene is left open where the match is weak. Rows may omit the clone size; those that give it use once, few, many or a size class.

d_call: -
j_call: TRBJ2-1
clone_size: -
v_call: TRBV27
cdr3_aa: CASSFRRVSSYNEQFF
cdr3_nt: TGTGCCAGCAGTTTCCGACGGGTGAGCTCCTACAATGAGCAGTTCTTC

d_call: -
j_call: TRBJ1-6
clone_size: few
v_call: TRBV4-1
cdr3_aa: CASSHLTRGEGASPLHF
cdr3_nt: TGCGCCAGCAGCCACCTCACGCGGGGTGAGGGTGCTTCACCCCTCCACTTT

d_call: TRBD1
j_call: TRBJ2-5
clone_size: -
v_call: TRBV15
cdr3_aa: CATLGDRDTETQYF
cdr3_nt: TGTGCCACCCTGGGGGACAGGGATACGGAGACCCAGTACTTC

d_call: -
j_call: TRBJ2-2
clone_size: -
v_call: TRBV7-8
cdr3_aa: CASSFGPQGTGELFF
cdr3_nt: TGTGCCAGCAGCTTCGGTCCACAGGGTACCGGGGAGCTGTTTTTT

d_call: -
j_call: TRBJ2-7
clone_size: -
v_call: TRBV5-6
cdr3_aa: CASSLAGSSYEQYF
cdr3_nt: TGTGCCAGCAGCTTGGCGGGAAGCTCCTACGAGCAGTACTTC

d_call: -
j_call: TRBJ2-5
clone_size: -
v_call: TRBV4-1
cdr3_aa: CASSPRNREETQYF
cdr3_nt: TGCGCCAGCAGCCCGCGTAACAGGGAGGAGACCCAGTACTTC

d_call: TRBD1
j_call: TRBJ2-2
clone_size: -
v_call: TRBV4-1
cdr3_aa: CASRDRWKQGALAGELFF
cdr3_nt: TGCGCCAGCAGAGACCGGTGGAAACAGGGGGCGTTAGCCGGGGAGCTGTTTTTT

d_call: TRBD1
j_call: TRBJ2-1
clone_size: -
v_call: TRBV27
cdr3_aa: CASAQGNYFVEQFF
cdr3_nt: TGTGCCAGCGCACAGGGGAACTATTTCGTTGAGCAGTTCTTC

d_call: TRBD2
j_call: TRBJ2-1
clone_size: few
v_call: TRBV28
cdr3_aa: CASSSSGVDNEQFF
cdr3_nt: TGTGCCAGCTCCTCTAGCGGGGTGGACAATGAGCAGTTCTTC

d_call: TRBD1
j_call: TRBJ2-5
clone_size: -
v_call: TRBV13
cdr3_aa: CASSLGFEGAETQYF
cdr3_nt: TGTGCCAGCAGCTTAGGGTTCGAGGGGGCGGAGACCCAGTACTTC

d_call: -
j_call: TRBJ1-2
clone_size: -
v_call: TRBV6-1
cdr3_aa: CASSEANRRVGYTF
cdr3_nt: TGTGCCAGCAGTGAAGCGAACCGGAGGGTAGGCTACACCTTC

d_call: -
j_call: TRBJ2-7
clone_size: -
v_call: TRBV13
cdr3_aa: CASSLERDLSSYEQYF
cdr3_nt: TGTGCCAGCAGCTTAGAGAGGGATCTGAGCTCCTACGAGCAGTACTTC

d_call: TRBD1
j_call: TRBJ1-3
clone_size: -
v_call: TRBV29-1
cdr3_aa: CSVEDSTGEFGAGNTIYF
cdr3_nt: TGCAGCGTTGAAGATTCAACAGGGGAGTTTGGAGCTGGAAACACCATATATTTT

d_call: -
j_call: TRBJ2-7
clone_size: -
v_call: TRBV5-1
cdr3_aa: CATRETVSSEQYF
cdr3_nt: TGCGCCACCAGGGAGACGGTCTCGAGCGAGCAGTACTTC

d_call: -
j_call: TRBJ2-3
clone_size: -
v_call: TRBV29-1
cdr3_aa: CSVERGRQSTQYF
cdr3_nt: TGCAGCGTTGAACGGGGTCGTCAGAGCACGCAGTATTTT

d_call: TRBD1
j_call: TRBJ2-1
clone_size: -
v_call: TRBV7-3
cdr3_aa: CASSLTTGTNEQFF
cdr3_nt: TGTGCCAGCAGCCTCACGACAGGGACCAATGAGCAGTTCTTC

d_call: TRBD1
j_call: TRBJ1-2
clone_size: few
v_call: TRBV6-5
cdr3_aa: CASSYGTGIGYTF
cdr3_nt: TGTGCCAGCAGTTACGGGACAGGGATTGGCTACACCTTC

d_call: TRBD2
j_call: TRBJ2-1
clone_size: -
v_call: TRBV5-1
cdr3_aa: CASSLGTSGDHYNEQFF
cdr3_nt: TGCGCCAGCAGCTTGGGGACTAGCGGGGACCACTACAATGAGCAGTTCTTC

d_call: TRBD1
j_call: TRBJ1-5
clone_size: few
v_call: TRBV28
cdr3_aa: CASRDLGQASNQPQHF
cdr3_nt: TGTGCCAGCAGGGATCTAGGACAGGCCTCCAATCAGCCCCAGCATTTT

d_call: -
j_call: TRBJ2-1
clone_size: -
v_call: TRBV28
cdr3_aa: CASDGHGAAGSYNEQFF
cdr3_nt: TGTGCCAGCGACGGTCATGGGGCAGCCGGCTCCTACAATGAGCAGTTCTTC

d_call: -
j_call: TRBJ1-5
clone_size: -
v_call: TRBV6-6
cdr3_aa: CASRRGTVSNQPQHF
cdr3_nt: TGTGCCAGCAGACGGGGGACCGTTAGCAATCAGCCCCAGCATTTT

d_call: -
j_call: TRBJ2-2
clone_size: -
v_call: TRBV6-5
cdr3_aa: CASSYRSGYTGELFF
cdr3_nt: TGTGCCAGCAGTTACCGATCAGGGTACACCGGGGAGCTGTTTTTT

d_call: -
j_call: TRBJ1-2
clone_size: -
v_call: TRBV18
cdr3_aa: CASSPLPGYNGYTF
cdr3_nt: TGTGCCAGCTCACCACTTCCGGGGTATAATGGCTACACCTTC

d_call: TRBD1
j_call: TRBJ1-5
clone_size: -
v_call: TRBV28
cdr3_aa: CASSSQGAMSQPQHF
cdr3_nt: TGTGCCAGCAGTTCGCAGGGGGCAATGAGTCAGCCCCAGCATTTT

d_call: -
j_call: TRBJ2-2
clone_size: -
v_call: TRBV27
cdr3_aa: CASSLPNTGELFF
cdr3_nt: TGTGCCAGCAGTCTCCCGAACACCGGGGAGCTGTTTTTT

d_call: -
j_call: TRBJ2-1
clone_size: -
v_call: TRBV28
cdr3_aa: CASDGYRDEQFF
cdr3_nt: TGTGCCAGCGACGGGTATCGCGATGAGCAGTTCTTC

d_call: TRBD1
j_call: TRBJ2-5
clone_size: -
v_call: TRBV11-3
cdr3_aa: CASSQGQGVPQYF
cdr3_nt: TGTGCCAGCAGCCAGGGACAGGGGGTCCCCCAGTACTTC

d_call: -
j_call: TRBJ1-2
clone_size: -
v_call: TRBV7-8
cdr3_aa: CASSGGRGRDYGYTF
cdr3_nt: TGTGCCAGCAGCGGCGGCAGGGGAAGAGACTATGGCTACACCTTC

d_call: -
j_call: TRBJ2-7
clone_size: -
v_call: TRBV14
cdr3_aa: CASSQDWGPYEQYF
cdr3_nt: TGTGCCAGCAGCCAAGATTGGGGCCCCTACGAGCAGTACTTC

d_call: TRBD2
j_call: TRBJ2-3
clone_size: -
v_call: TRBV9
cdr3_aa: CASSYGLAGGLMDTQYF
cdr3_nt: TGTGCCAGCAGCTACGGCCTAGCGGGAGGTTTAATGGATACGCAGTATTTT

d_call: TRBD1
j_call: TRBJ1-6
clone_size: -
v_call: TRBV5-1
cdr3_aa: CASSRWTGGDSPLHF
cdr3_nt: TGCGCCAGCAGCCGGTGGACAGGTGGTGATTCACCCCTCCACTTT

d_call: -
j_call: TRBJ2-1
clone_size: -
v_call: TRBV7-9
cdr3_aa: CASSLARLTVGDEQFF
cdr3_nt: TGTGCCAGCAGCTTAGCGCGTCTAACCGTTGGAGATGAGCAGTTCTTC

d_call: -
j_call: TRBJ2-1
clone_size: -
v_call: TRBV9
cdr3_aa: CASSGLGTFGEQFF
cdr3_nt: TGTGCCAGCAGCGGATTGGGGACTTTCGGTGAGCAGTTCTTC

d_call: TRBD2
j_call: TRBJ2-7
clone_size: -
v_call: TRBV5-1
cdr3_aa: CASSFTSGSVSEQYF
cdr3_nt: TGCGCCAGCAGCTTTACTAGCGGGAGTGTCAGTGAGCAGTACTTC

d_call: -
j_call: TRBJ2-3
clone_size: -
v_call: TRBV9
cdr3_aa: CASTPSGADTQYF
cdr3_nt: TGTGCCAGCACCCCATCAGGGGCGGATACGCAGTATTTT

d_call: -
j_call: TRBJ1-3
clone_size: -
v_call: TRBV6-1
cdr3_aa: CASSLGDTIYF
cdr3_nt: TGTGCCAGCAGCCTCGGGGACACCATATATTTT

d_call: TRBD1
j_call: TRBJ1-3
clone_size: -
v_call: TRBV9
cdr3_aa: CASSAGGSGNTIYF
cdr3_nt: TGTGCCAGCAGCGCAGGGGGCTCTGGAAACACCATATATTTT

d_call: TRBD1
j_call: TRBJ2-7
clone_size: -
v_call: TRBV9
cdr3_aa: CASSPRDRPYEQYF
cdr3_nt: TGTGCCAGCAGCCCTCGGGACAGACCCTACGAGCAGTACTTC

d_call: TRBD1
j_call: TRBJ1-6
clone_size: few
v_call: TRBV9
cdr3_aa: CASSPTGANSPLHF
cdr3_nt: TGTGCCAGCAGCCCCACAGGGGCTAATTCACCCCTCCACTTT

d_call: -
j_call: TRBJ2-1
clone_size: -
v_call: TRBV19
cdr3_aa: CASSGLRGASYNEQFF
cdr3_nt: TGTGCCAGTAGTGGGTTGCGGGGCGCGTCCTACAATGAGCAGTTCTTC

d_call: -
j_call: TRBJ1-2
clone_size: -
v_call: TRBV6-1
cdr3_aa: CASSEYDSSNYGYTF
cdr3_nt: TGTGCCAGCAGTGAATACGACAGTTCTAACTATGGCTACACCTTC

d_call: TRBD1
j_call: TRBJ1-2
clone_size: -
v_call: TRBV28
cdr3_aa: CASSLVSGGVYGYTF
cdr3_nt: TGTGCCAGCAGTTTGGTGTCAGGGGGCGTCTATGGCTACACCTTC

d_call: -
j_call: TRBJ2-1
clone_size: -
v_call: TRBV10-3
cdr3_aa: CAISESEGKNEQFF
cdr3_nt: TGTGCCATCAGTGAGTCGGAGGGTAAAAATGAGCAGTTCTTC

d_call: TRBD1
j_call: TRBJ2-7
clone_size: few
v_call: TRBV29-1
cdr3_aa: CSVGTGVGEQYF
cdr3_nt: TGCAGCGTTGGGACAGGGGTGGGCGAGCAGTACTTC

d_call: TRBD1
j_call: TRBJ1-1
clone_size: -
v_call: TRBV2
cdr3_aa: CASSARQGNAFF
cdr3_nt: TGTGCCAGCAGTGCCCGACAGGGTAATGCTTTCTTT

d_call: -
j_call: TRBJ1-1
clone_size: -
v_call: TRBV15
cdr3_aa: CATSSMGQLNTEAFF
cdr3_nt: TGTGCCACCAGCAGTATGGGACAACTGAACACTGAAGCTTTCTTT